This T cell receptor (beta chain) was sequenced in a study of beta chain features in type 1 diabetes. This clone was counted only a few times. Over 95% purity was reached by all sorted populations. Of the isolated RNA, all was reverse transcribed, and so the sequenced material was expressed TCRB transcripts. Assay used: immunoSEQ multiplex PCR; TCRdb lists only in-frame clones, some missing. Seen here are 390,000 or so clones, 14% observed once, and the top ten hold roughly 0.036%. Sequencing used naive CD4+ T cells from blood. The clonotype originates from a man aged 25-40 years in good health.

The CDR3 is CSVEAFGREETQYF. For the CDR3, the DNA is TGCAGCGTTGAAGCTTTCGGCAGGGAAGAGACCCAGTACTTC. The J gene is TRBJ2-5, the V gene TRBV29-1; TRBD1 is a possible D gene (5 bases). Trimming removed 1 base from V and 3 bases from J, with 12 bases in between. The CDR3 spans 14 residues. Germline values: CDR1 SQVTM, CDR2 ANQGSEA.